These 13 T cell receptor beta chains originate from one sample sequenced in a study of T cell responses to AZD1222 COVID-19 vaccine. Clones were read by immunoSEQ multiplex PCR, and TCRdb kept only the in-frame ones, dropping some. The table records roughly 110,000 clones, about 93% of them present only once. This specimen was peripheral blood, taken 28 days after the second AZD1222 dose. Receptors originate from an adult who received the AZD1222 COVID-19 vaccine.

This chain joins TRBV7-9 and TRBJ1-2; 9 positions match TRBD1. Germline values: CDR1 SEHNR, CDR2 FQNEAQ (reference sequence). The CDR3 is 16 amino acids. With 6 bases clipped from V and 3 bases from J, the junction kept 11 bases outside the gene matches. The CDR3 is CASSSATGGDYYGYTF. The CDR3 DNA follows: TGTGCCAGCAGTTCCGCTACAGGGGGCGATTACTATGGCTACACCTTC.

The chain couples TRBV12-5 to TRBJ1-5, with D perhaps TRBD1 (5 bases). Germline CDR1 reads LGHNT; CDR2 reads FRNRAP. Trimming took 7 bases from V and 1 from J, leaving 14 bases between them. CDR3 length: 15 amino acids. CDR3 sequence (DNA): TGTGCTAGTGCCCCGGGGGGGGTAAGCAATCAGCCCCAGCATTTT. It translates to CASAPGGVSNQPQHF. Complete variable domain (other parts from reference TRBV12-5 and TRBJ1-5): DARVTQTPRHKVTEMGQEVTMRCQPILGHNTVFWYRQTMMQGLELLAYFRNRAPLDDSGMPKDRFSAEMPDATLATLKIQPSEPRDSAVYFCASAPGGVSNQPQHFGDGTRLSIL.

The chain couples TRBV10-2 to TRBJ2-7; 9 bases are shared with TRBD2. CDR1 is WSHSY and CDR2 is SAAADI in the germline V gene. J gave up 2 bases and V 7 bases, and 6 bases lay outside the gene matches. There are 14 residues in the CDR3. For the CDR3, the DNA is TGCGCCAGCACCCGACTAGCGGCCGCCTACGAGCAGTACTTC. Residues: CASTRLAAAYEQYF.

The rearrangement uses TRBV6-5 and TRBJ1-5; tentatively, D is TRBD1 (6 bases). Trimming took off 2 bases at V and 6 bases at J, with 11 bases between the two ends. Germline loops: CDR1 MNHEY, CDR2 SVGAGI. The CDR3 has 14 residues. The CDR3 reads CASSYGGRGQPQHF. For the CDR3, the DNA is TGTGCCAGCAGTTACGGGGGCCGGGGTCAGCCCCAGCATTTT.

The genes are TRBV20-1 and TRBJ2-1; 8 bases match TRBD2. The trim removed 3 bases at V and 8 bases at J, leaving 6 bases unmatched. The CDR3 is made up of 13 amino acids. CDR1 and CDR2 from the germline V gene are DFQATT and SNEGSKA (reference sequence). DNA of the CDR3: TGCAGTGCTAGTAGCCTAGCGGGCTATGAGCAGTTCTTC. This gives the protein CSASSLAGYEQFF.

This rearrangement joins TRBV24-1 to TRBJ2-1, with a tentative D call TRBD1 (6 bases). V dropped 3 bases and J dropped 8 bases, with 16 bases sitting between them. Germline CDR1 reads KGHDR; CDR2 reads SFDVKD. CDR3 length: 15 amino acids. CDR3: CATSDGITGNDEQFF. The CDR3 DNA follows: TGTGCCACCAGTGATGGGATAACAGGGAATGATGAGCAGTTCTTC.

V and J are TRBV12-3 or TRBV12-4 and TRBJ1-2; D may be TRBD1 (6 bases). The CDR3 loop spans 13 amino acids. V lost 3 bases, J lost 2 bases, and 7 bases lay in between. The CDR3 bases are TGTGCCAGCAGTTTCGACAGGAACTATGGCTACACCTTC. Its protein product is CASSFDRNYGYTF.

The chain joins TRBV6-4 to TRBJ2-1; 8 nucleotides match TRBD1. J was trimmed by 7 bases and V by 5 bases; bases with no gene match: 7. The length of the CDR3 is 14 residues. The germline V gene has CDR1 MRHNA and CDR2 SNTAGT. CDR3 coding DNA: TGTGCCAGCAGTCGGCAGGGGGCTGGGAATGAGCAGTTCTTC. As protein: CASSRQGAGNEQFF.

The genes are TRBV28 and TRBJ1-5, with 8 bases that match TRBD1. Germline assignment: CDR1 MDHEN and CDR2 SYDVKM. V lost 6 bases to trimming and J lost 2 bases; unmatched junction nucleotides: 6. This CDR3 is 15 amino acids long. The CDR3 nucleotides read TGTGCCAGCAGCTCGACAGGGGAACGCAATCAGCCCCAGCATTTT. Protein: CASSSTGERNQPQHF.

The CDR3, as DNA: TGTGCCAGCAGCCCCAGACTAGCGGGATCTTCGGATACGCAGTATTTT. It yields the protein CASSPRLAGSSDTQYF. V is TRBV11-2 and J is TRBJ2-3; TRBD2 matches at 11 bases. Germline V gene sequence: CDR1 SGHAT, CDR2 FQNNGV. The CDR3 loop spans 16 amino acids. J gave up 6 bases and V 5 bases, and 10 bases lay outside the gene matches.

The chain recombines TRBV15 with TRBJ2-1; 12 nucleotides line up with TRBD2. Germline CDR1 is LNHNV and CDR2 is YYDKDF (reference sequence). The length of the CDR3 is 15 residues. The V segment lost 1 base and the J segment 8 bases; nucleotides outside the gene matches: 3. CDR3 nucleotides: TGTGCCACCAGCAGAGCTAGCGGGGGGGCCCATGAGCAGTTCTTC. Its protein is CATSRASGGAHEQFF.

CDR3 residues: CASSPWQGYSPLHF. The CDR3 nucleotides are TGTGCCAGCAGCCCCTGGCAGGGATATTCACCCCTCCACTTT. The chain carries TRBV28 and TRBJ1-6; D possibly corresponds to TRBD1 (5 bases). V was clipped by 6 bases and J by 8 bases, with 14 bases between them. The germline V gene encodes CDR1 MDHEN and CDR2 SYDVKM. The CDR3 sequence is 14 residues long.

This clone was recorded a few times. The V gene is TRBV5-1, the J gene TRBJ2-6, with 7 positions matching TRBD2. The CDR3 has 18 residues. The V gene's germline CDR1 is SGHRS and CDR2 YFSETQ. J lost 4 bases, V lost 1 base, and 11 bases had no gene match. The CDR3 reads CASSLSGTIAMGANVLTF. In DNA, the CDR3 is TGCGCCAGCAGCTTGAGTGGGACTATCGCTATGGGGGCCAACGTCCTGACTTTC.